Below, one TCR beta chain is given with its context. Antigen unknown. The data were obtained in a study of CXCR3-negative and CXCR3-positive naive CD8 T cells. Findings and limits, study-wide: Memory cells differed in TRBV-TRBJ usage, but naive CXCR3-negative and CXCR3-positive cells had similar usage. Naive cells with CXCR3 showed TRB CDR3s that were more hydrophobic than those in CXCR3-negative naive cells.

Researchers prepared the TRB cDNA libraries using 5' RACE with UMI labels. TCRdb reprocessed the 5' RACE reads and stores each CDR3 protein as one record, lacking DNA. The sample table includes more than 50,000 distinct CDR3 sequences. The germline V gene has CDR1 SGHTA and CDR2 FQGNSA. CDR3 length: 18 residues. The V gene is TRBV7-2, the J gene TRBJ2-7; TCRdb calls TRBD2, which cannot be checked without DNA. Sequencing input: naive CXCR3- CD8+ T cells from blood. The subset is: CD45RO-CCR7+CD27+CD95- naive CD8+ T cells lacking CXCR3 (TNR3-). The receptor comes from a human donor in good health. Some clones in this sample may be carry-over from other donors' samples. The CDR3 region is CASSSYTGLAGASYEQYF.